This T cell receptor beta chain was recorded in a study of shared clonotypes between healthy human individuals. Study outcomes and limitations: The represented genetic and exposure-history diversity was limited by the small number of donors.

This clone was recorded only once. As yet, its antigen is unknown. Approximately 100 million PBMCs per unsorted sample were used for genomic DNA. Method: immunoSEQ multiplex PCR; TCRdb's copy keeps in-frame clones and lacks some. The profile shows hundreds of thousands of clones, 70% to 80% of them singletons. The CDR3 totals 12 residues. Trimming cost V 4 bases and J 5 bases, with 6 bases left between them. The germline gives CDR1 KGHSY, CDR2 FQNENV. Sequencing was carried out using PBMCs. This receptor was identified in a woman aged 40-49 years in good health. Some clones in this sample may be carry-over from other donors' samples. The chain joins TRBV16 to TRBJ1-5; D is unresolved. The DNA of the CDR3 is TGTGCCAGCAGCCCCTTATATCAGCCCCAGCATTTT. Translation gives CASSPLYQPQHF.